This T cell receptor beta chain comes out of a study of blood T cell repertoires in COVID-19 (dated by TCRdb to about 2020). For the wider study: Collaborator samples came from the United States, Italy and Spain and covered acute and convalescent phases of COVID-19. The material from the prospective study consisted of cDNA or gDNA derived from T cells, B-cell-depleted T cells, or PBMCs. Subjects who had been exposed to COVID-19, were actively infected with it, or had recovered from it provided the deeply sampled blood TCRbeta repertoires that made up the dataset. A freely available public database, intended as a resource for researchers studying the immune response to SARS-CoV-2, is where the repertoires were released. The samples were drawn from two sources: the first 160 participants of the ongoing ImmuneRACE study, and fewer than 1,500 subjects contributed by 6 global collaborators. Sample metadata almost always included a de-identified subject ID, COVID-19 status, age in years and sex. Where available, HLA class I and class II types were obtained from metadata supplied by the sample provider rather than from assay-based typing. Study-wide conclusions, independent of this receptor: How much clinical and demographic metadata was included differed by source and by participant, and the metadata was provided uncurated.

Notes on this clone: What this receptor recognizes is not known. The input lacks base qualities; no much larger clone sits a single base away.

The CDR3 goes from the cysteine to the phenylalanine over 13 residues. The only DNA kept is the CDR3, 39 bases in frame from the first base. CDR1 LNHDA and CDR2 SQIVND were looked up in the germline V gene (reference sequence). V and J lose 6 bases and 8 bases, and a span of 16 bases separates them. TCRbeta CDR3 regions were amplified from genomic DNA by means of the immunoSEQ Assay, a bias-controlled multiplex PCR. As for how the authors treated the data: The number of nucleated cells in each sample was estimated from the amplification of reference gene primers within the assay. To quantify the absolute abundance of each unique TCRbeta CDR3 rearrangement, sequence reads were collapsed and filtered. For each sample, productive Simpson clonality was calculated as the square root of Simpson's diversity index over productive rearrangements. TCRdb took this table from immuneACCESS and kept in-frame rearrangements with V and J called. Such tables lack part of the clones; where checked against another copy, unresolved V genes explain under half of the gap, and the rest is unexplained. V and J calls plus clone size are reproduced from that table; the DNA served to infer D and trimming. A total of roughly 28,000 clones appear in this sample, around 90% of them only once. The ten largest clones add up to roughly 2.8% of the sample.

Each collaborating institution followed its own protocols to collect whole blood in K2EDTA tubes. For TCRbeta analysis, collaborators shipped samples as frozen whole blood, isolated PBMCs, or DNA extracted from either of those sample types. The sequencing input was peripheral blood. The V and J segments used are TRBV19 and TRBJ1-2; D gene: possibly TRBD1, on 6 matching bases. This clonotype was obtained from a human donor in a cohort sampled during active COVID-19. The DNA is TGTGCCAGTAGCCTAACACAGGGTAACGGCTACACCTTC. It is translated as CASSLTQGNGYTF.